This entry concerns a single TCR beta chain. The CDR3 sequence is 14 residues long. Per germline, CDR1 SEHNR and CDR2 FQNEAQ (reference sequence). V dropped 1 base and J dropped 6 bases, with 9 bases sitting between them. This sample stems from a study of CD8 T cells in Susac syndrome. cDNA came from around 0.54 to 1 ug RNA primed by random hexamers. TCRdb called the immunoSEQ multiplex PCR reads again in MiXCR, with one record for every CDR3 protein. This sample carries 200,000 or so distinct CDR3 sequences, approximately 96% of them seen once, and the ten largest clones take approximately 0.1%. Sequenced material: CD4+ T cells from PBMCs. The clonotype was recovered from a human donor with Susac syndrome. J is TRBJ2-2 and V is TRBV7-9; D not certain. The CDR3 DNA follows: TGTGCCAGCAGCTTAGGTCAGATCTCCGGGGAGCTGTTTTTT. Encoded protein: CASSLGQISGELFF.